What follows describes a single T cell receptor beta chain. As yet, its antigen is unknown. Starting 14 to 28 days after autologous transplant, ipilimumab 1 mg/kg was given. These data originate in a study of ipilimumab plus nivolumab after autologous stem cell transplantation. Overall study: Median doses per patient: roughly five ipilimumab, about 8 nivolumab.

This table comes from immunoSEQ multiplex PCR, and its TCRdb copy is limited to in-frame clones, with some not included. The table shows about 17,000 clones, with approximately 79% occurring only once. Broader study findings: The authors say TCR, Treg and microbiome findings warrant further study.

The clonotype comes from a male donor with diffuse large B-cell lymphoma. Sequences were derived from PBMCs, sampled in a trial of ipilimumab plus nivolumab as post-transplant consolidation.

CDR3 protein: CASTLPDRNSEKLFF. The CDR3 nucleotides are TGTGCCAGCACCCTACCAGACCGGAATTCTGAAAAACTGTTTTTT. The rearrangement uses TRBV6-1 and TRBJ1-4; D not certain. The CDR3 is made up of 15 amino acids. V was trimmed by 7 bases and J by 7 bases, leaving 19 bases between them. The V gene's germline CDR1 is MNHNS and CDR2 SASEGT.